This TCR beta chain was captured by sequencing in a study of beta chain features in type 1 diabetes. Broader study findings: Over-representation of high TCR-expressing cells was a possible consequence of cDNA sequencing. For type 1 diabetes patients, VDJ junctions showed fewer insertions and more deletions.

Concerning this clone itself: Its antigen is unidentified.

Expressed TCRB transcripts got sequenced, as all isolated RNA was reverse transcribed. Using immunoSEQ multiplex PCR, the repertoire was profiled, and TCRdb retains in-frame clones only, with some absent. The sample has about 290,000 clones, around 7.8% seen once. Germline lookup yields CDR1 LNHDA and CDR2 SQIVND (reference sequence). The V end was cut by 7 bases, the J end by 9 bases, with 21 bases between. The CDR3 has 14 residues. V gene TRBV19 combines with J gene TRBJ1-1; D might be TRBD1 (5 bases). The sample consisted of central memory CD4+ T cells from blood. The clonotype was recovered from a woman under 30 in good health. CDR3 sequence (DNA): TGTGCCAGTAACCCAGGAGGGGAGACGGGGAAAGCTTTCTTT. This translates into CASNPGGETGKAFF.